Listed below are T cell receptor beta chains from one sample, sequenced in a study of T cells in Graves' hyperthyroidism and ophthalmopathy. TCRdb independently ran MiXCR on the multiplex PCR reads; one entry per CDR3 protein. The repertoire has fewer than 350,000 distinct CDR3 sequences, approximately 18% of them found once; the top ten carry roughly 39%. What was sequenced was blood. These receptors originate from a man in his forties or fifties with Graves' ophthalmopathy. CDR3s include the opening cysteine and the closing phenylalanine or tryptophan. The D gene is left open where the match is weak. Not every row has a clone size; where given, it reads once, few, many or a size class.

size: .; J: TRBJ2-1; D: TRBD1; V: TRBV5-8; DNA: TGTGCCAGCAGCTTGGGACAGGGAAATAATAATGAGCAGTTCTTC; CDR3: CASSLGQGNNNEQFF
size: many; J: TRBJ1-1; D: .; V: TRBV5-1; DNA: TGCGCCAGCAGCACGGACTCGGCCAACACTGAAGCTTTCTTT; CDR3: CASSTDSANTEAFF
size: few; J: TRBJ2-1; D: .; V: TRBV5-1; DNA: TGCGCCAGCAGCTTGGGGGACACGGACTACAATGAGCAGTTCTTC; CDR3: CASSLGDTDYNEQFF
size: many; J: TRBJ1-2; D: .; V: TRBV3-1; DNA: TGTGCCAGCAGCCCTACTCTGGGGGCTAACTATGGCTACACCTTC; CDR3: CASSPTLGANYGYTF
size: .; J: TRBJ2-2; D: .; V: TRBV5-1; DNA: TGCGCCAGCAGCCGGGGGCGTGAGCGGTACACCGGGGAGCTGTTTTTT; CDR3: CASSRGRERYTGELFF
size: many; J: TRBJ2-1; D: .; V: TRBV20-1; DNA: TGCAGTGCTAGCGGGACCTACAATGAGCAGTTCTTC; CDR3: CSASGTYNEQFF
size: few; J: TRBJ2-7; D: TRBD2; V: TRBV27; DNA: TGTGCCAGCAGGACTAGCGGGCAGCCCTACGAGCAGTACTTC; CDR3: CASRTSGQPYEQYF
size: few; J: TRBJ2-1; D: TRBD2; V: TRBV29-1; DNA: TGCAGCGTTCGGACTAGCGGGATCCAGGGTGAGCAGTTCTTC; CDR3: CSVRTSGIQGEQFF
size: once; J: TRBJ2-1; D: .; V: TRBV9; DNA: TGTGCCAGCAGCGTAGAATTGGGAGAGCAGTTCTTC; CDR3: CASSVELGEQFF
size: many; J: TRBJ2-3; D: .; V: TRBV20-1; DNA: TGCAGTGCTAGAGCGGGGGCTAGCACAGATACGCAGTATTTT; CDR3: CSARAGASTDTQYF
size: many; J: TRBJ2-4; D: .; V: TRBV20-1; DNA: TGCAGTGCTAGAGTCGGGAGAGCCAAAAACATTCAGTACTTC; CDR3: CSARVGRAKNIQYF
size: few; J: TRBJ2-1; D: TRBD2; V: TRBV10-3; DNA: TGTGCCATCAGTGGCGGGACTAGCGGAAGTTACAATGAGCAGTTCTTC; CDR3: CAISGGTSGSYNEQFF
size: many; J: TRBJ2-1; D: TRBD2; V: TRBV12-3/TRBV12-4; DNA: TGTGCCAGCAGCCAAGGGACTAGCGGGAGGTCCAATGAGCAGTTCTTC; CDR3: CASSQGTSGRSNEQFF
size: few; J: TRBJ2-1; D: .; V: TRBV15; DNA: TGTGCCACCAGCAGAGATTATTCTGGTGGTGAGCAGTTCTTC; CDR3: CATSRDYSGGEQFF
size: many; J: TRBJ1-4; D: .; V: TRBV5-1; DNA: TGCGCCAGCAGCTTGTTCTCGGTCGGAGATAATGAAAAACTGTTTTTT; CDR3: CASSLFSVGDNEKLFF
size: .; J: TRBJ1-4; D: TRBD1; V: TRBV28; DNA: TGTGCCAGCAGTGACAGGGGGCATGGGTTTGAAAAACTGTTTTTT; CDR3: CASSDRGHGFEKLFF
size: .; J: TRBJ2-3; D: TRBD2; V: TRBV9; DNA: TGTGCCAGCAGCAACGCCGGGACTAGCGGGAGAACAGATACGCAGTATTTT; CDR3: CASSNAGTSGRTDTQYF
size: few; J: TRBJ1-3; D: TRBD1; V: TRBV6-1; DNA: TGTGCCAGCAGTGGGACAGGGAACACCATATATTTT; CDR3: CASSGTGNTIYF
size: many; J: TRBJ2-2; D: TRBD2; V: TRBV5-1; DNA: TGCGCCAGCAGCACAAGCGGGACGGCGAACACCGGGGAGCTGTTTTTT; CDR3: CASSTSGTANTGELFF
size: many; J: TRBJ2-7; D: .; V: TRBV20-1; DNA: TGCAGTGCTCCACATCACAGCTCCTACGAGCAGTACTTC; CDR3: CSAPHHSSYEQYF
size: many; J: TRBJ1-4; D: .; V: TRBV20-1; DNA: TGCAGTGCTAGAGATTTCAGGGAGGGAGAAAAACTGTTTTTT; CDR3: CSARDFREGEKLFF
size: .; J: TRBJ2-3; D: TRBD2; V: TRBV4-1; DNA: TGCGCCAGCAGCCTGATCCCGCTAGCGGGAGGGCCGGAGGATACGCAGTATTTT; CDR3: CASSLIPLAGGPEDTQYF
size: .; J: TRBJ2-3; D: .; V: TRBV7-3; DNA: TGTGCCAGCAGCTTTGGTAGCGGAGGCACAGATACGCAGTATTTT; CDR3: CASSFGSGGTDTQYF
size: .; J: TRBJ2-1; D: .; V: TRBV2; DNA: TGTGCCCAAACCCGGGCGATGAACAATGAGCAGTTCTTC; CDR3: CAQTRAMNNEQFF
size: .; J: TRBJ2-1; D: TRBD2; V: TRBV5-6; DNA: TGTGCCAGCAGCTGGGATAGCGGGGCTAGCCACAATGAGCAGTTCTTC; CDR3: CASSWDSGASHNEQFF
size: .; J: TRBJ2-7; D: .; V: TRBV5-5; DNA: TGTGCCAGCAGCCAGAGCGGGACAACCTTCTACGAGCAGTACTTC; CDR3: CASSQSGTTFYEQYF
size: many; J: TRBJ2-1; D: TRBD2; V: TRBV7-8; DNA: TGTGCCAGCAGCTTAGATGAGGAAGCGGGAGGTTGGGATGAGCAGTTCTTC; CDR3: CASSLDEEAGGWDEQFF
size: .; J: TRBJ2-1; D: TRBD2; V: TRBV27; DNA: TGTGCCAGCAGTTTTCTAGCGGGGTTCTCCTACAATGAGCAGTTCTTC; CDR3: CASSFLAGFSYNEQFF
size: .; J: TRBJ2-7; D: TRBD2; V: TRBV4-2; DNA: TGTGCCAGCAGCCAAGCAAGCGGGGGAACCTACGAGCAGTACTTC; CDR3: CASSQASGGTYEQYF
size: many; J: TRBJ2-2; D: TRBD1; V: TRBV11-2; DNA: TGTGCCAGCAGCTTAGATCCATTCGGGACAGGGGGCGTCACCGGGGAGCTGTTTTTT; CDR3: CASSLDPFGTGGVTGELFF
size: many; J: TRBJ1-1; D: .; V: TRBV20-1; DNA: TGCAGTGCTCTAGCCGGGGCGCAGAACACTGAAGCTTTCTTT; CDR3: CSALAGAQNTEAFF
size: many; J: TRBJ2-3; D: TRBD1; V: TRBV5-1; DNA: TGCGCCAGCAGCTTGGACAGGGGAGTAGCAGATACGCAGTATTTT; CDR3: CASSLDRGVADTQYF
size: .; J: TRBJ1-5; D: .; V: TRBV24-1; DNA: TGTGCCACCAGTGGGGCCCCTAATCAGCCCCAGCATTTT; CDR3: CATSGAPNQPQHF
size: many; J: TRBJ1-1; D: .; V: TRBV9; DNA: TGTGCCAGCAGCCCTTACACAGGGATGAACACTGAAGCTTTCTTT; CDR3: CASSPYTGMNTEAFF
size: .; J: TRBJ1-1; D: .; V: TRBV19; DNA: TGTGCCAGTAGTATAATGGGGACCGGACGGGGGAGGAAAGCTTTCTTT; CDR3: CASSIMGTGRGRKAFF
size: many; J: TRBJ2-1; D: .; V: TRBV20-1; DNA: TGCAGTGCGGGGGGCGACCCTAAGCAGTTCTTC; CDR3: CSAGGDPKQFF
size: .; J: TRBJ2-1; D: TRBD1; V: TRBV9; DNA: TGTGCCAGCAGCGCTGAGGACAGGGGGGTCTCCTACAATGAGCAGTTCTTC; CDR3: CASSAEDRGVSYNEQFF
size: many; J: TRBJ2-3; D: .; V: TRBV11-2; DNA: TGTGCCAGCAGCTTCATGACAACAGATACGCAGTATTTT; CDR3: CASSFMTTDTQYF
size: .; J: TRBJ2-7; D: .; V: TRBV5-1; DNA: TGCGCCAGCAGCTTGATAGGTTTGGGGGACTACGAGCAGTACTTC; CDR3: CASSLIGLGDYEQYF
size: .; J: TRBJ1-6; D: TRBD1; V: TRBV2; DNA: TGTGCCAGCCGAGGGGGCGATTCACCCCTCCACTTT; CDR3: CASRGGDSPLHF
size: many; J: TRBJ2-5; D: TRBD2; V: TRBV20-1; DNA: TGCAGTGCGGATCCGGGACTAGCGGGCTCCCCGGAGACCCAGTACTTC; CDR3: CSADPGLAGSPETQYF
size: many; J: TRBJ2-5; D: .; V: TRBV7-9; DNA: TGTGCCAGCAGCTTGGCCATGAGGGAGACCCAGTACTTC; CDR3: CASSLAMRETQYF
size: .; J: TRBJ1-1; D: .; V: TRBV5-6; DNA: TGTGCCAGCAGCAATTACAGGAGGAACACTGAAGCTTTCTTT; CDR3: CASSNYRRNTEAFF
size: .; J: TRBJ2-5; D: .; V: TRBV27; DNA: TGTGCCAGCACCGGATATTCCGGGGGGCTACAAGAGACCCAGTACTTC; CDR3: CASTGYSGGLQETQYF
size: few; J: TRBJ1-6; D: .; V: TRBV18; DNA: TGTGCCAGCTCACTTTCAGAGCGGTATTCACCCCTCCACTTT; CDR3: CASSLSERYSPLHF
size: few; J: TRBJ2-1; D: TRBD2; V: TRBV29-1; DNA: TGCAGCGTTGGGACTAGCTATGGGAGTGGTGAGCAGTTCTTC; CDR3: CSVGTSYGSGEQFF
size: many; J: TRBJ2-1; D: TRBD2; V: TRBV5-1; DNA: TGCGCCAGCAGCTTGGCCGAGCGGGGCGTCTCCTACAATGAGCAGTTCTTC; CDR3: CASSLAERGVSYNEQFF
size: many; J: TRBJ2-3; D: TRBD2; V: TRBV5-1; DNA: TGCGCCAGCAGCGGTAGCGGGGTTAGCACAGATACGCAGTATTTT; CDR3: CASSGSGVSTDTQYF
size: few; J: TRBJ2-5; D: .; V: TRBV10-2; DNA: TGCGCCAGCAGTGAGCGTGACAGGAGGTACCAAGAGACCCAGTACTTC; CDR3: CASSERDRRYQETQYF
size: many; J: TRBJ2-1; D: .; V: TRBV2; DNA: TGTGCCAGCAGGAAAGGGGCGGGACCCCTAGGTAATGAGCAGTTCTTC; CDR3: CASRKGAGPLGNEQFF
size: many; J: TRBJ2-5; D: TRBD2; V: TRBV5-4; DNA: TGTGCCAGCAGTCGGGGACTACAAGAGACCCAGTACTTC; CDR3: CASSRGLQETQYF
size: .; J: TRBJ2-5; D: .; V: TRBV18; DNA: TGTGCCAGCTCACCAAAACCGGTCTCTCAGGGAGAGACCCAGTACTTC; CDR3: CASSPKPVSQGETQYF
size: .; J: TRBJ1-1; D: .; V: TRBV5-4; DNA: TGTGCCAGCAGCTTAAGGGGAAAGGACACTGAAGCTTTCTTT; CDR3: CASSLRGKDTEAFF
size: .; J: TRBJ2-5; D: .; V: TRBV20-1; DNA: TGCAGTGCTAGCGGGACGAAAGAGACCCAGTACTTC; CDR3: CSASGTKETQYF
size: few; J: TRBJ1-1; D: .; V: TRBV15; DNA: TGTGCCACCAGCAGAGACAGGGGAGCGGGGAACACTGAAGCTTTCTTT; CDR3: CATSRDRGAGNTEAFF
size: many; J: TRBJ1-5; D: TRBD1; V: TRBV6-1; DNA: TGTGCCAGCATTTTAGACAGGGCAAATCAGCCCCAGCATTTT; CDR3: CASILDRANQPQHF
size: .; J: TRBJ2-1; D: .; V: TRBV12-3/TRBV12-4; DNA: TGTGCCAGCAGTTTAGGTCAGGGGGTCGGGGCGGGAGTACGGAATGAGCAGTTCTTC; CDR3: CASSLGQGVGAGVRNEQFF
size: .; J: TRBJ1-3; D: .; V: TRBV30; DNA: TGTGCCTGGAGTGTGGGGGCAGACGGAAACACCATATATTTT; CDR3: CAWSVGADGNTIYF
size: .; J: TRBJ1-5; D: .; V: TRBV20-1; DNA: TGCAGTGCTACCTACGACATGGGGAAGAATCAGCCCCAGCATTTT; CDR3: CSATYDMGKNQPQHF